These T cell receptor beta chains were read from a single sample in a study of T cells after yellow fever vaccination. TCRdb redid the calling of the 5' RACE reads with MiXCR, one entry per CDR3 protein. The sample carries 550,000 or so distinct CDR3 sequences, roughly a fifth recorded once. This specimen consisted of PBMCs, obtained 15 days after the yellow fever booster vaccination. These receptors were collected from a man aged 30 to 39 who received the YFV17D yellow fever vaccine. Each CDR3 is given with its conserved first and last residue. Each record gives: V gene, clone size, J gene, CDR3 protein. Only part of the rows carry a size: once, few, many, or a class if the clone is expanded.

TRBV19	NA	TRBJ2-1	CASEDRNEQFF
TRBV4-3	NA	TRBJ2-5	CASSQELAGRGETQYF
TRBV20-1	few	TRBJ2-1	CSARAQEGGEQFF
TRBV7-2	few	TRBJ2-7	CASSLRMAYEQYF
TRBV7-2	few	TRBJ2-7	CASSIDTGSSYEQYF
TRBV28	NA	TRBJ2-7	CASSSPGMGSYEQYF
TRBV5-5	NA	TRBJ2-7	CASSLGANEQYF
TRBV3-1	many	TRBJ2-2	CASRTTSGRGELFF
TRBV29-1	few	TRBJ2-3	CSVEDRGGSSADTQYF
TRBV7-2	few	TRBJ2-3	CASSSRYKREPDTQYF
TRBV5-4	few	TRBJ2-5	CASSDRRTGETQYF
TRBV5-1	few	TRBJ2-3	CASSATAKLDTQYF
TRBV6-5	NA	TRBJ2-7	CASSYGGIYEQYF
TRBV10-1	NA	TRBJ2-1	CASSESIKGEQFF
TRBV15	NA	TRBJ2-1	CATSRGAAGPGNEQFF
TRBV4-3	NA	TRBJ2-2	CASSRTGNAGELFF
TRBV4-2	few	TRBJ2-3	CASSQQGQASTDTQYF
TRBV5-1	few	TRBJ2-5	CASSFQGEETQYF
TRBV7-2	few	TRBJ2-7	CASSLTSGRTEQYF
TRBV12-3/TRBV12-4	few	TRBJ2-7	CASSQTGNWHEQYF
TRBV9	few	TRBJ2-1	CASSPVWSGSDEQFF
TRBV21-1	few	TRBJ2-3	CASSKKRFGFSADTQYF
TRBV6-5	few	TRBJ1-1	CASSQTGGSNTEAFF
TRBV20-1	NA	TRBJ2-7	CSAKGLAGNLEQYF
TRBV20-1	few	TRBJ1-2	CSARTGDGYTF
TRBV4-3	NA	TRBJ2-1	CASRARDWGFDEQFF
TRBV28	NA	TRBJ2-7	CASASGQHYEQYF
TRBV18	NA	TRBJ1-6	CASSKAENNSPLHF
TRBV18	NA	TRBJ2-6	CASSPRTVSGSGANVLTF
TRBV27	NA	TRBJ2-7	CASSPSDRGWYEQYF
TRBV11-2	NA	TRBJ2-1	CASSSTEGLAGFNEQFF
TRBV5-1	NA	TRBJ2-5	CASSRTSGREETQYF
TRBV4-2	few	TRBJ2-3	CASSLDLRKGTRGLPTQYF
TRBV5-4	NA	TRBJ2-3	CASSLPGATDTQYF
TRBV5-1	NA	TRBJ2-7	CASSLGRLPYEQYF
TRBV5-4	NA	TRBJ2-7	CASSAYSSSYEQYF
TRBV12-3/TRBV12-4	once	TRBJ2-7	CASSPTGAAYEQYF
TRBV30	few	TRBJ2-3	CAWSARRAGADTQYF
TRBV28	few	TRBJ2-7	CASTPLSPNTYEQYF
TRBV7-3	few	TRBJ1-2	CASSSTGQGYGYTF
TRBV5-1	NA	TRBJ2-2	CASSSQLAGAYGELFF
TRBV5-1	NA	TRBJ2-3	CASSLPGMSTDTQYF
TRBV20-1	few	TRBJ2-7	CSARDPGGTEQYF
TRBV5-1	few	TRBJ2-7	CASSVVPGLAGEQYF
TRBV6-5	NA	TRBJ2-5	CASSYSNGRGETQYF
TRBV28	few	TRBJ2-3	CASSFSQGQDTQYF
TRBV6-5	NA	TRBJ2-7	CASSYTRQGLGYEQYF
TRBV5-4	few	TRBJ2-3	CASKRDSTDTQYF
TRBV20-1	few	TRBJ2-3	CSLGLAGTDTQYF
TRBV20-1	few	TRBJ2-2	CSASLAGGYGELFF
TRBV7-9	NA	TRBJ1-1	CASSLGGSDFEAFF